The T cell receptor beta chain under discussion was sequenced for a study of shared clonotypes between healthy human individuals. At deep level, the assay was performed. Using immunoSEQ multiplex PCR, the repertoire was profiled, and TCRdb retains in-frame clones only, with some absent. This sample carries about 820,000 clones, around 92% of them seen once, and the ten largest clones take 24%. Overall study findings and caveats: Generally, estimated richness proved larger in naive subsets than it did in memory subsets.

CDR3 size: 17 residues. V was pared by 0 bases and J by 6 bases, with 13 bases of the junction left unmatched. CDR1 is MGHRA and CDR2 is YSYEKL in the germline V gene. A note on this clone: What it binds is not known.

The naive CD8 subset, CD45RO-negative cells positively selected for CCR7, excluded terminally differentiated effector memory CD45RA+ cells. The receptor's source is a man aged 25-45 years in good health. Sequencing was carried out using naive CD8+ T cells sorted from blood. The V call is TRBV4-1, the J call TRBJ1-1, with 7 bases lining up with TRBD1. The CDR3 bases are TGCGCCAGCAGCCAAGAAACCGGGACAGTTATTCCTTCTGAAGCTTTCTTT. Translation gives CASSQETGTVIPSEAFF.